The clone carrying this T cell receptor beta chain has just a few counts. Its antigen is still unknown. The record originates from a study of beta chain features in type 1 diabetes. Expressed TCRB transcripts were sequenced because the entire RNA isolate underwent reverse transcription. Data came from immunoSEQ multiplex PCR; TCRdb stores just in-frame clones and leaves some out. The sample carries some 700,000 clones, roughly 13% recorded once. Deletions cut 5 bases from V and 0 bases from J, with 25 bases between. The CDR3 spans 19 residues. Germline lookup yields CDR1 SGHVT and CDR2 SQSDAQ. Whole-study results and caveats: Individuals with type 1 diabetes displayed fewer insertions and more deletions at VDJ junctions. Within each of all four CD4+ subsets, Type 1 diabetes patients had TCRB CDR3s that were moderately but significantly shorter.

This clonotype was sampled from a man in his late teens or twenties with type 1 diabetes. This chain joins TRBV7-4 and TRBJ1-1; D is undetermined. The sequencing sample was made of naive CD4+ T cells from blood. The CDR3 nucleotides read TGTGCCAGCAGCCCCCGAGGGAGGCCCGAGTGTTTAATGAACACTGAAGCTTTCTTT. This sequence encodes CASSPRGRPECLMNTEAFF.